The source of this TCR beta chain is a study of T cell responses to AZD1222 COVID-19 vaccine. Study results and caveats: The study sampled repertoires only after the peak T cell response.

This CDR3 has 15 residues. Germline CDR1 reads MDHEN; CDR2 reads SYDVKM. Trimming removed 7 bases at V and 0 bases at J, with 13 bases between. TCRdb's copy holds only in-frame clones and misses some; the assay was immunoSEQ multiplex PCR. Here the sample spans tens of thousands of clones, less than 85% being singletons. Points on this clone: What it binds is not known.

The sequence was obtained from an adult in good health. The chain combines TRBV28 with TRBJ2-1; D is possibly TRBD2 (5 bases). Source: peripheral blood, taken on day 0 of AZD1222 vaccination. The CDR3 sequence is CASMRDQSSYNEQFF. DNA of the CDR3: TGTGCCAGCATGAGGGATCAGAGCTCCTACAATGAGCAGTTCTTC.